The clone carrying this T cell receptor beta chain came up many times. Indicated time point: patch test 1, 2 weeks after DPC sensitization. Treatment specified: therapeutic diphenylcyclopropenone sensitization with weekly scalp DPC. Germline CDR1 MDHEN, CDR2 SYDVKM. The CDR3 extends over 11 amino acids. With 4 bases removed from V and 8 bases from J, the gap between germline ends came to 6 bases. The entry originates in a study of human T cells and chemical hapten exposure. TCRdb re-called the RACE reads through MiXCR, storing one row per CDR3 protein. The sample records about 360,000 distinct CDR3 sequences, nearly 5% being singletons.

This clonotype was sampled from a woman aged 50 to 65 with alopecia areata. Some clones in this sample may be carry-over from other donors' samples. Source: whole blood, taken in connection with sensitization to the hapten diphenylcyclopropenone (DPC). The chain is built from TRBV28 and TRBJ1-5, with unresolved D. In nucleotides, the CDR3 is TGTGCCAGCAGTTCCCTTAAGCCCCAGCATTTT. Translated, it gives CASSSLKPQHF.